This T cell receptor (beta chain) was sequenced in a study of blood T cell repertoires in COVID-19. Per the authors' pipeline: Reference gene primer amplification gave nucleated cell count estimates. The table came from immunoSEQ multiplex PCR; TCRdb's copy has only in-frame clones and leaves some out. Clone size and the V and J calls come from that table; the DNA yielded D and trimming. The data contain fewer than 700,000 clones, roughly 91% of them seen just once; the ten biggest clones take up less than 9%. This sequence was found in a woman between 45 and 60 years old with COVID-19, enrolled during active disease. Sequencing was carried out using peripheral blood.

Here the CDR3 reads CASSYGTGFRMDTEAFF. For the CDR3, the DNA is TGTGCCAGCAGTTACGGGACAGGGTTCCGGATGGACACTGAAGCTTTCTTT. The chain joins TRBV6-2 or TRBV6-3 to TRBJ1-1, with 9 bases identical to TRBD1. J lost 3 bases, V lost 2 bases, and 10 bases had no gene match. The CDR3 contains 17 residues. From germline, CDR1 is MNHEY and CDR2 SVGEGT.